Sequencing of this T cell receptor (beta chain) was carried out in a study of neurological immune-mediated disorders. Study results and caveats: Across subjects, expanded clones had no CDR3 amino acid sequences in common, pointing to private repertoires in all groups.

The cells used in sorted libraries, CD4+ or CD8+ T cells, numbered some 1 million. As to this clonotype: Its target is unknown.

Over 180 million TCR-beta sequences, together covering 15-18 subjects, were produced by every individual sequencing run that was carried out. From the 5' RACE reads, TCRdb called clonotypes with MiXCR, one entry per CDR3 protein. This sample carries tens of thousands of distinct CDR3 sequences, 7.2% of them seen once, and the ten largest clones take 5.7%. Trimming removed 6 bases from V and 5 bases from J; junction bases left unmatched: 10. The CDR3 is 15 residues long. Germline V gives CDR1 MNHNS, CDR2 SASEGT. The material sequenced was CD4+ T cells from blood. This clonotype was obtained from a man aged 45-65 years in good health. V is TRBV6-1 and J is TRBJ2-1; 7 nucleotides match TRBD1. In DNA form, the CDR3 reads TGTGCCAGCAGCTTATGGGGGACAGTAAACAATGAGCAGTTCTTC. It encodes CASSLWGTVNNEQFF.